This TCR beta chain was retrieved from a study of stem cell transplantation in POMP-related autoinflammatory disease. Study-level results: Patients with PRAID showed a restricted number of unique TRB V-J gene pairings.

This clone is a singleton in its sample. As yet, its antigen is unknown. From germline, CDR1 is SGHRS and CDR2 YFSETQ. V was trimmed by 0 bases and J by 3 bases, leaving 7 bases between them. This CDR3 contains 14 residues. Sequencing was performed with immunoSEQ multiplex PCR; in TCRdb, only in-frame clones are kept and a portion is missing. The data contain tens of thousands of clones, around 90% of them seen just once; the ten biggest clones take up around 0.66%. The clonotype comes from a human patient with POMP-related autoinflammation and immune dysregulation (PRAID). Some of the T cells might come from the graft donor. This chain connects TRBV5-1 to TRBJ1-5; D is unresolved. This material consisted of CD4+ T cells from PBMCs, taken after stem cell transplantation. Here the CDR3 reads CASSLAGDNQPQHF. Here the CDR3 DNA reads TGCGCCAGCAGCTTGGCCGGGGACAATCAGCCCCAGCATTTT. The variable domain in full, with the rest retrieved from reference TRBV5-1 and TRBJ1-5, is KAGVTQTPRYLIKTRGQQVTLSCSPISGHRSVSWYQQTPGQGLQFLFEYFSETQRNKGNFPGRFSGRQFSNSRSEMNVSTLELGDSALYLCASSLAGDNQPQHFGDGTRLSIL.